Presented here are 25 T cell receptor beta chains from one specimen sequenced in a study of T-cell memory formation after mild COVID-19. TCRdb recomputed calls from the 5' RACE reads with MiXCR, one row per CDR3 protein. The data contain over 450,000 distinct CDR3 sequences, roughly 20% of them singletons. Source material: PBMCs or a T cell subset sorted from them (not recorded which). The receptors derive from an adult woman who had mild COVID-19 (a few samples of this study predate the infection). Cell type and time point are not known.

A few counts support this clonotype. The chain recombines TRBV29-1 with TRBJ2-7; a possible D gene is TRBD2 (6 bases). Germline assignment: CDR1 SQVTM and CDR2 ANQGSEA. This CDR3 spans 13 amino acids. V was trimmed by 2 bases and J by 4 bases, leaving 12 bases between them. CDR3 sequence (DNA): TGCAGCGTTGAAACATCGGGGAGGTACGAGCAGTACTTC. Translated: CSVETSGRYEQYF.

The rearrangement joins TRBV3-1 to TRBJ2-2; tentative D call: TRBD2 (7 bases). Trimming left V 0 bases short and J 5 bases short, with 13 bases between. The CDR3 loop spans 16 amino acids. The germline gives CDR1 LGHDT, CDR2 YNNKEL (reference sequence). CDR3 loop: CASSQDPGGLTGELFF. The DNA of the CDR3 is TGTGCCAGCAGCCAAGATCCCGGGGGGCTGACCGGGGAGCTGTTTTTT.

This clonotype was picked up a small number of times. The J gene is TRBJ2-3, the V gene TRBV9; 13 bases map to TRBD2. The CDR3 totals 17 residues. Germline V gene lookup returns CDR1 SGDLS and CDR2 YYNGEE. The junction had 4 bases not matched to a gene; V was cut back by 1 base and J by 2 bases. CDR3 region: CASSVSGLAGATDTQYF. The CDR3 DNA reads TGTGCCAGCAGCGTATCCGGACTAGCGGGGGCCACAGATACGCAGTATTTT.

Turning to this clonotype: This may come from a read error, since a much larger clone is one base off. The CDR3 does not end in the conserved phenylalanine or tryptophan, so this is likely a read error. DNA for the CDR3: TGCAGCGCTGGGACACTCCCTGGCTACACCTCC. Protein sequence: CSAGTLPGYTS. This chain uses TRBV29-1 with TRBJ1-2, with D maybe TRBD1 (6 bases). This CDR3 spans 11 amino acids. CDR1 and CDR2 from the germline V gene are SQVTM and ANQGSEA. V was pared by 7 bases and J by 7 bases, with 13 bases between.

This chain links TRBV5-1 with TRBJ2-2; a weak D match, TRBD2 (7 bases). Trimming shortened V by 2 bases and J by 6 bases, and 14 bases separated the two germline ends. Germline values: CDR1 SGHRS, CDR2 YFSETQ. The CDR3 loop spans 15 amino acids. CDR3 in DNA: TGCGCCAGCAGCTTCGGGGGGCGCGGATCCGGGGAGCTGTTTTTT. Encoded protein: CASSFGGRGSGELFF.

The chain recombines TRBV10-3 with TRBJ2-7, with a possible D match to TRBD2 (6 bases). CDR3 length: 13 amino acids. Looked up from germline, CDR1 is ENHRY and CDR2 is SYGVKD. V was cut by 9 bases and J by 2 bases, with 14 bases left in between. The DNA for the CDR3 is TGTGCCATTTCGTCGGGGGACCCCTACGAGCAGTACTTC. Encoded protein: CAISSGDPYEQYF.

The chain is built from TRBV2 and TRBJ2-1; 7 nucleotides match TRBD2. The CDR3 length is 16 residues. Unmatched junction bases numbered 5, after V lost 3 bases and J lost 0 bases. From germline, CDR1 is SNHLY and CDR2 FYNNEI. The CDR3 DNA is TGTGCCAGCAGTGAGAACGGGGGGAACTCCTACAATGAGCAGTTCTTC. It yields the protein CASSENGGNSYNEQFF.

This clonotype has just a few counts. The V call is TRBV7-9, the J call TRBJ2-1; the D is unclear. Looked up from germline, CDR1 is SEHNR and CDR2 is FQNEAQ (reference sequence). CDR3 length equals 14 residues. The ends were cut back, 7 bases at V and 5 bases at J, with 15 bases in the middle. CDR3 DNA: TGTGCCAGCAACATTGCGGTCGTTCACAATGAGCAGTTCTTC. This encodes CASNIAVVHNEQFF.

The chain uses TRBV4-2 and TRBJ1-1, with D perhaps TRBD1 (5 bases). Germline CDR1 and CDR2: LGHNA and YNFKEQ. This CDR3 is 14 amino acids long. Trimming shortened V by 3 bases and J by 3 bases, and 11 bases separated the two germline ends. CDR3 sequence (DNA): TGTGCCAGCAGCCACTATCTGGGGGACACTGAAGCTTTCTTT. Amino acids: CASSHYLGDTEAFF.

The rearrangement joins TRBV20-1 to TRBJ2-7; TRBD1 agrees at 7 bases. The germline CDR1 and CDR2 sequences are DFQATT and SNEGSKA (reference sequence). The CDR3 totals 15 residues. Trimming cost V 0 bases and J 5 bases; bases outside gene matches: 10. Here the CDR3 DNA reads TGCAGTGCTAGAGATCCGCGACAGGGTAAGAACGAGCAGTACTTC. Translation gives CSARDPRQGKNEQYF.

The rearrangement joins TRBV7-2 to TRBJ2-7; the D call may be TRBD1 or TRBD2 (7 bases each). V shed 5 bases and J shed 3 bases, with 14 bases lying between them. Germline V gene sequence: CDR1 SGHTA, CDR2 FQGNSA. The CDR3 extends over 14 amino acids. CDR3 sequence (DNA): TGTGCCAGCAGCGTTACAGGGGAGGGCTACGAGCAGTACTTC. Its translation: CASSVTGEGYEQYF.

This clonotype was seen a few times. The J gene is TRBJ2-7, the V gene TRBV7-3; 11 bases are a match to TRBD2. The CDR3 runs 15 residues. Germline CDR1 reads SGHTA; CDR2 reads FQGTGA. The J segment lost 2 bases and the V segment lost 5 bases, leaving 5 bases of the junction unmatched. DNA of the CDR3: TGTGCCAGCAGCGCCCTAGCGGGAGGAGCCTACGAGCAGTACTTC. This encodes CASSALAGGAYEQYF.

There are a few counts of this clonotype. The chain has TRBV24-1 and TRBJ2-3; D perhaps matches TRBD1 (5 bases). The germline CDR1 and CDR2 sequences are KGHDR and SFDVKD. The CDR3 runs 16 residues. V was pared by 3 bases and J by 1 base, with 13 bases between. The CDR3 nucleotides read TGTGCCACCAGTGATCCTGCAGGGAAGGGCACAGATACGCAGTATTTT. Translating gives CATSDPAGKGTDTQYF.

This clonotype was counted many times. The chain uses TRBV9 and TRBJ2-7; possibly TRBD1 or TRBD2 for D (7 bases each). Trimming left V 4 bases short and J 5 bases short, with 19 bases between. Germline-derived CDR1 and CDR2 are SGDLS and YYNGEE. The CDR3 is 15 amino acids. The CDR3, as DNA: TGTGCCAGCAGCAAAGCTGACAGGGCGGGGGACGAGCAGTACTTC. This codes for CASSKADRAGDEQYF.

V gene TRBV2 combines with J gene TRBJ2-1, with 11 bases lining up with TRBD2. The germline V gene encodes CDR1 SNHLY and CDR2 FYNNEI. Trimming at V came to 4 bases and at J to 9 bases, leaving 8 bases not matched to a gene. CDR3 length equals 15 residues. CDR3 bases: TGTGCCAGCAGTGGTTCGACTAGCGGGATAGTTGAGCAGTTCTTC. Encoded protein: CASSGSTSGIVEQFF.

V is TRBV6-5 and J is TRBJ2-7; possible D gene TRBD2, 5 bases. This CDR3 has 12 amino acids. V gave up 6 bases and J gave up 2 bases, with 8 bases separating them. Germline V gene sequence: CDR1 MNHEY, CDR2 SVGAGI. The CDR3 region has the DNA TGTGCCAGCAGCGCGGGCCCCTACGAGCAGTACTTC. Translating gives CASSAGPYEQYF.

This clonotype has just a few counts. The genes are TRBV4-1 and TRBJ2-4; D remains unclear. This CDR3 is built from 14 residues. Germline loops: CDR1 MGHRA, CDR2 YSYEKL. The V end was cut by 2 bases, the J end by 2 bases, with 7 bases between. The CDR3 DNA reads TGCGCCAGCAGCCAATTGGGTCCCAAAAACATTCAGTACTTC. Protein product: CASSQLGPKNIQYF.

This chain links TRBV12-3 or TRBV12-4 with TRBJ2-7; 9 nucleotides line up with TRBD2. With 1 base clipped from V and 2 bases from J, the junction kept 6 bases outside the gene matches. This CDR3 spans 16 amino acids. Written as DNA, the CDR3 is TGTGCCAGCAGTTTAGGGCTAGCGGGGCAACCCTACGAGCAGTACTTC. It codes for CASSLGLAGQPYEQYF.

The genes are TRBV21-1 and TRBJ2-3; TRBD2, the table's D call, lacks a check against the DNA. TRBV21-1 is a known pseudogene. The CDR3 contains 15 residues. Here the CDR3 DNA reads TGTGCCAGCACCTCCCGGCATTCTAGCACAGATACGCAGTATTTT. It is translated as CASTSRHSSTDTQYF.

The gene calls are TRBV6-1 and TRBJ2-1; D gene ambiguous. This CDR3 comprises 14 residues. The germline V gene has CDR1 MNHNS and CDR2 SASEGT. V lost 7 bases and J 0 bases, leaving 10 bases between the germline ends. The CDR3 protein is CASTWVASYNEQFF. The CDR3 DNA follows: TGTGCCAGCACTTGGGTAGCCTCCTACAATGAGCAGTTCTTC.

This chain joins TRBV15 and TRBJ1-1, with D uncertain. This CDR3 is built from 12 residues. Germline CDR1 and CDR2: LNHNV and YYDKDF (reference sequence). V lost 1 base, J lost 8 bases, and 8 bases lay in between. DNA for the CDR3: TGTGCCACCAGCAGAGGACGAGAAGAAGCTTTCTTT. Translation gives CATSRGREEAFF.

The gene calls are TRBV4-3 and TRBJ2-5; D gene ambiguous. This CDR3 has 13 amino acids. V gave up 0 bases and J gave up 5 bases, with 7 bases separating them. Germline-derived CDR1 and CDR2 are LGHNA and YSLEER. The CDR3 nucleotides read TGCGCCAGCAGCCAAGAACCAGGCGAGACCCAGTACTTC. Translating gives CASSQEPGETQYF.

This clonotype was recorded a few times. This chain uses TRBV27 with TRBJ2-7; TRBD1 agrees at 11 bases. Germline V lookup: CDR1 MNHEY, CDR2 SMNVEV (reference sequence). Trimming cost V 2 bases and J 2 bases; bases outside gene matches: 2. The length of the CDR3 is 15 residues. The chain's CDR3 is CASSLLDRGPYEQYF. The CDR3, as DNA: TGTGCCAGCAGTTTACTGGACAGGGGGCCCTACGAGCAGTACTTC.

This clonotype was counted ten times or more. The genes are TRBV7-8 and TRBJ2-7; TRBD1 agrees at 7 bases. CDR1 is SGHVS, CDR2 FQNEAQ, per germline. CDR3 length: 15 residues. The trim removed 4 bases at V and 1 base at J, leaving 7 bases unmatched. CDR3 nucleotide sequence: TGTGCCAGCAGCTATTTGACAGGGACATCCTACGAGCAGTACTTC. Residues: CASSYLTGTSYEQYF. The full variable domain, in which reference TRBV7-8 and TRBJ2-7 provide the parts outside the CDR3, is GAGVSQSPRYKVAKRGQDVALRCDPISGHVSLFWYQQALGQGPEFLTYFQNEAQLDKSGLPSDRFFAERPEGSVSTLKIQRTQQEDSAVYLCASSYLTGTSYEQYFGPGTRLTVT.

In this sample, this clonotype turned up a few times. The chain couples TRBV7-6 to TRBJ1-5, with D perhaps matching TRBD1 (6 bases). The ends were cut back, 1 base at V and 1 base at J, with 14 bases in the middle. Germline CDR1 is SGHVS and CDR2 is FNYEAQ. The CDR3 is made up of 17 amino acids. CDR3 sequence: CASSLEQGGLSNQPQHF. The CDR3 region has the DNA TGTGCCAGCAGCTTAGAACAGGGTGGGTTGAGCAATCAGCCCCAGCATTTT.